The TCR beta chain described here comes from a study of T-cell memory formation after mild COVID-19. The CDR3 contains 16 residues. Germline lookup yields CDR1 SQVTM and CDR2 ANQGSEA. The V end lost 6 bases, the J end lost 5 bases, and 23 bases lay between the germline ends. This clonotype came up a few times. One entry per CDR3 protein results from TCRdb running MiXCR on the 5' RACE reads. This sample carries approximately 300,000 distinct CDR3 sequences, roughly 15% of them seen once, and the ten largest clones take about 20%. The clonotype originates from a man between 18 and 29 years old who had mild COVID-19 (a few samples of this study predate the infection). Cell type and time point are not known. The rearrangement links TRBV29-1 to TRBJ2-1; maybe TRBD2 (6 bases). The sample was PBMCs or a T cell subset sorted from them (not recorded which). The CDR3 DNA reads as TGCAGCGTCCTCGGAGGGCGGGCCGGAGCCCACAATGAGCAGTTCTTC. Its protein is CSVLGGRAGAHNEQFF.